This T cell receptor beta chain derives from a study of shared clonotypes between healthy human individuals. The CDR3 has 13 amino acids. Germline values: CDR1 MGHDK, CDR2 SYGVNS. Trimming took 0 bases from V and 9 from J, leaving 6 bases between them. It was at deep level that the assay was run. Clones were read by immunoSEQ multiplex PCR, and TCRdb kept only the in-frame ones, dropping some. In the table there are about 460,000 clones, 70% to 80% of which are singletons. The sequenced material came from PBMCs. The source of this sequence is a middle-aged woman in good health. Some clones in this sample may be carry-over from other donors' samples. V usage is TRBV25-1 and J usage is TRBJ1-6, with D uncertain. CDR3 region: CASSEYGRSPLHF. CDR3 bases: TGTGCCAGCAGTGAATATGGGCGTTCACCCCTCCACTTT.